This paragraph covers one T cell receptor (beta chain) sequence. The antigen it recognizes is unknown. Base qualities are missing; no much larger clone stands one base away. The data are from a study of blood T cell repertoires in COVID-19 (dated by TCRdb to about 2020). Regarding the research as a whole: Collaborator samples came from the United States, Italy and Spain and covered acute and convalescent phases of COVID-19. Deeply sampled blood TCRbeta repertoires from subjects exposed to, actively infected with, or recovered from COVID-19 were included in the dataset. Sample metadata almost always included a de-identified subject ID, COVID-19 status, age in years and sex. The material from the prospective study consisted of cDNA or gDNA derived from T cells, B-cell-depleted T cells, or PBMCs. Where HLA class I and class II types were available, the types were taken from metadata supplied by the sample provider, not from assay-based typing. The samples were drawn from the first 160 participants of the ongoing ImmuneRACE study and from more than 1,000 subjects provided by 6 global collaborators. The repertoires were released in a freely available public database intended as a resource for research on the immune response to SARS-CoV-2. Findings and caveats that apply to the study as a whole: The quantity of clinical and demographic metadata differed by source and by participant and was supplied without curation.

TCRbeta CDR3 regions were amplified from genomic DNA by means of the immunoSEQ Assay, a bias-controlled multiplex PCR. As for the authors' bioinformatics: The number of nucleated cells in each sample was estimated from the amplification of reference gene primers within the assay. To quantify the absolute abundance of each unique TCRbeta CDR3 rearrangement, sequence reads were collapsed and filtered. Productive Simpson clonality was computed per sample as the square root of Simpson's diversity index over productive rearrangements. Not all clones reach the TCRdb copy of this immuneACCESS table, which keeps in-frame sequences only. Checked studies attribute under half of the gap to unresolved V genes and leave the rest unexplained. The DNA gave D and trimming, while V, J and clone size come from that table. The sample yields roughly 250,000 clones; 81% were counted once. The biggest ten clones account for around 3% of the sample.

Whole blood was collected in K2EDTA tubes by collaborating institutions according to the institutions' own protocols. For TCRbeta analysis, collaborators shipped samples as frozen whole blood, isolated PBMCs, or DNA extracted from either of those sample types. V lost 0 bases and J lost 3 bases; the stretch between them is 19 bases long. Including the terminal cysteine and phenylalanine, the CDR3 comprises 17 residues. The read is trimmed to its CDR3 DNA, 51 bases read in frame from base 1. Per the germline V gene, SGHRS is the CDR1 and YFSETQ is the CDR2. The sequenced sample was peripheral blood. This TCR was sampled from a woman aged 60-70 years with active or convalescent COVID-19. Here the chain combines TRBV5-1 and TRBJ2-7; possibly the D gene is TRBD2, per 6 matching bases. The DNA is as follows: TGCGCCAGCAGCTTGGCCGGGAGCAGGGTTATAGACTACGAGCAGTACTTC. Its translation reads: CASSLAGSRVIDYEQYF.